This T cell receptor beta chain comes out of a study of blood T cell repertoires in COVID-19. Study-level background: Nucleic acid was either cDNA or gDNA, and it came from T cells, B-cell-depleted T cells, or PBMCs.

As processed by the authors: Reference gene primer amplification gave estimated nucleated cell counts. The method was immunoSEQ multiplex PCR; TCRdb's version includes in-frame clones alone and lacks a portion of them. The V and J calls and the clone size are those of that table, but D and trimming were determined from the DNA. Of about 200,000 clones in the sample, around nine tenths were seen once. CDR1 and CDR2 from the germline V gene are LGHDT and YNNKEL (reference sequence). The CDR3 contains 16 residues. Trimming pared 0 bases from V and 8 bases from J, leaving 17 bases between. This clone turned up a few times.

The sequencing input was peripheral blood. The TCR was taken from a man aged 55-75 years with active or convalescent COVID-19. V is TRBV3-1 (or the pseudogene TRBV3-2) and J is TRBJ1-3, with D perhaps TRBD1 (5 bases). As DNA, the CDR3 is TGTGCCAGCAGCCAAGATTTATCCCGTCCCAGGGACACCATATATTTT. It is translated as CASSQDLSRPRDTIYF.